This paragraph covers one T cell receptor (beta chain) sequence. Participants' own reports of clinical history determined their cohort assignment. The data stem from a study of blood T cell repertoires in COVID-19. With V trimmed by 10 bases and J by 0 bases, 10 bases remained unmatched. This CDR3 region has 17 residues. In germline, CDR1 is MNHEY, CDR2 SMNVEV (reference sequence). The protocol was immunoSEQ multiplex PCR, while the TCRdb copy is restricted to in-frame clones and leaves out a portion. The table includes about 140,000 clones, approximately 88% detected once. The chain is built from TRBV27 and TRBJ2-6; 9 nucleotides agree with TRBD1. Source material: PBMCs or T cells enriched from blood (not recorded which). The receptor's source is a man in his 70s who had been exposed to COVID-19. The CDR3: CATVWDRVPSGANVLTF. The CDR3 nucleotides are TGTGCCACCGTCTGGGACAGGGTTCCCTCTGGGGCCAACGTCCTGACTTTC.